This TCR beta chain was recorded in a study of T cells after yellow fever vaccination. Study-wide background: The SMART-Seq v4 Ultra Low Input method served to prepare the low-cell-number fractions. Study findings and constraints: Any FACS-sorted repertoire could hold abundant clonotypes that contaminate it from the bulk population. Subsequent booster samples again held most clones from primary vaccination (less than 98% CD4, just under 90% CD8).

Turning to this clonotype: Antigen unknown.

5'RACE template switching produced TCR cDNA carrying a universal primer site and UMIs. TCRdb passed the 5' RACE reads through MiXCR, listing each CDR3 protein once. The sample includes under 700,000 distinct CDR3 sequences, roughly 17% seen only once; the top ten take approximately 15%. The sample here was PBMCs, taken around 5 days after the first yellow fever vaccination. This TCR came from a man younger than 30 who received the YFV17D yellow fever vaccine.

The CDR3 nucleotides are TGTGCCACCAGCGCGCGACGGGACAGCACTAACTATGGCTACACCTTC. The encoded protein is CATSARRDSTNYGYTF. V and J are TRBV15 and TRBJ1-2; 7 bases are shared with TRBD1. There are 16 residues in the CDR3. CDR1 is LNHNV, CDR2 YYDKDF, per germline (reference sequence). V shed 5 bases and J 0 bases; nucleotides not matched to a gene: 9.